This T cell receptor beta chain was observed in a study of Ad26.COV2.S vaccination and SARS-CoV-2 variants. Sequenced by immunoSEQ multiplex PCR; TCRdb stores in-frame clones only, minus some. The data hold over 400,000 clones, with roughly 88% observed a single time. The germline gives CDR1 MGHRA, CDR2 YSYEKL. V shed 3 bases and J 1 base; nucleotides not matched to a gene: 7. This CDR3 comprises 16 residues. Treatment meaning: some 19 received Ad26.COV2.S at low or high dose, single or two shots; several received placebo; per-sample allocation not given. Samples came from day 63 after the first vaccine or placebo injection.

The V gene is TRBV4-1, the J gene TRBJ1-1; 8 nucleotides line up with TRBD1. The material sequenced was peripheral blood, taken in a trial of Ad26.COV2.S vaccine versus placebo. The source of this sequence is a person aged 18 to 59 who received the Ad26.COV2.S COVID-19 vaccine or a placebo. CDR3 loop: CASSHPLDRENTEAFF. The CDR3 nucleotides read TGCGCCAGCAGCCACCCTTTGGACAGGGAGAACACTGAAGCTTTCTTT.